This TCR beta chain was sequenced in a study of T cells in Graves' hyperthyroidism and ophthalmopathy (dated by TCRdb to about 2019). At the level of the whole study: Peripheral blood samples were taken at the time of initial diagnosis, prior to any treatment. Thyroid tissue and blood T-cell repertoires from six Graves' hyperthyroidism patients were also compared in the study. The 100 or so discovery patients were randomly divided into training and test sets at a 7:3 ratio. To identify TCR V-J signatures that set the groups apart, the researchers used a discovery cohort of 100 patients, made up of 43 with Graves' ophthalmopathy and approximately 57 with stable Graves' hyperthyroidism. Following sampling, methimazole starting at 30 mg daily was given to hyperthyroidism patients, and high-dose intravenous methylprednisolone was given to ophthalmopathy patients. The paper describes TCR Vbeta CDR3 sequencing of 120 to 150 peripheral blood samples, made up of fewer than 50 ophthalmopathy patients, 70 to 75 hyperthyroidism patients and about 17 progressor patients. Whether ophthalmopathy could be predicted prospectively was tested in an independent validation cohort made up of 18 to 20 hyperthyroidism patients plus 17 patients who later progressed to ophthalmopathy. General study outcomes and caveats: Ophthalmopathy was separated from stable hyperthyroidism by a 13 V-J signature model, with about 86% sensitivity and approximately 84% specificity obtained in cross-validation and 80%/75% obtained in testing. Blood samples also contained most of the expanded thyroid clonotypes (frequency above 0.001), which suggests that blood repertoires may reflect thyroid immune responses. In validation, progression to ophthalmopathy was predicted by the model with 65% to 71% sensitivity and 72% to 80% specificity, a median of roughly six months before onset. Sample size was not statistically predetermined, and blinding of investigators to group allocation was not performed.

Amplification of TCR beta CDR3 regions was carried out from RNA transcripts. For the first round of RT-PCR on the TCR CDR3, the HTBI primer set was used together with the Qiagen OneStep RT-PCR kit. Libraries were constructed in a second round of multiplex PCR, after which size selection and purification were performed. Libraries were sequenced paired-end with 100 bp reads on an Illumina HiSeq2000. As for the authors' bioinformatics: SOAPnuke was used to process the raw data, with reads discarded if the reads contained adapters or uncalled bases, had a mean Phred below 15, or lacked an exact constant-primer or identifier match. High-quality paired reads were merged using COPE v1.2.5, and each unique nucleotide sequence was defined as a clonotype. MiTCR v1.1 was used to align clonotypes to the IMGT TRBV, TRBD and TRBJ reference segments. The analysis was restricted to V-J combinations with a frequency above 0.0001, which together covered over 99% of the repertoires. A TCS score was defined as the ratio between F50 (clonal expansion) and ExV (chaos), using BLOSUM62-based TCRdist between CDR3 peptides within each V-J. Welch's t-statistics and random forest reduced roughly 500 V-J features to roughly 13, which were used in a naive Bayes classifier (R e1071). Starting from the raw public reads, TCRdb applied fastp trimming at Q25, assembled clones with MiXCR and retained in-frame beta chains. Rows with a matching CDR3 protein are joined into one entry that keeps the most common DNA and genes. TCRdb, not the authors, supplied the V and J calls. The sample data list 350,000 or so distinct CDR3 sequences, and roughly 20% of these were observed just once. The top ten clones comprise around 15% of the sample.

Ophthalmopathy patients had moderately to severely active disease, with a Clinical Activity Score of 3 or more, a NOSPECS grade of 4 or more, and a disease duration of less than 3 months. Any patient with an uncontrolled infection, another autoimmune disease, pregnancy or lactation was excluded. Diagnoses were established on the basis of clinical symptoms, serum thyroxine and TRAb, thyroid ultrasound, and orbital computed tomography. PBMCs were isolated from 10 ml of fresh peripheral blood by Ficoll-Paque density gradient centrifugation. Total RNA was extracted with Trizol reagent, and quality was checked on an Agilent 2100 Bioanalyzer. The table lists this clonotype with many counts. No cognate antigen has been identified for it. One junction end does not reproduce the germline sequence, and a read error may be involved. The CDR3 holds 14 amino acids from the cysteine to the phenylalanine. Just the 42-base CDR3 DNA is kept, in frame starting at base 1. CDR1 and CDR2 are drawn from the germline V gene: SGHTS, YDEGEE.

Sequencing was carried out using blood. The chain is encoded by TRBV5-8 joined to TRBJ2-5, and perhaps TRBD2 as D gene, on 5 matching bases. The source is a woman in her forties with Graves' ophthalmopathy. CDR3 sequence: CTSSLVGGQETQYF. The nucleotide sequence reads TGTACCAGCAGCTTGGTTGGCGGGCAGGAGACCCAGTACTTC.